This TCR beta chain comes out of a study of Graves' ophthalmopathy and Graves' hyperthyroidism. This clonotype was counted ten times or more. The target antigen is unknown. The study, taken as a whole, reports: Clonotypes were expanded in thyroid at above 0.001 frequency, and most also appeared in blood. At around 68% sensitivity and 72.22% specificity, the model predicted progression of the ophthalmopathy.

The authors diagnosed from clinical symptoms, serum thyroxine, TRAb, thyroid ultrasound and orbital computed tomography. As the starting material, more than 7.5 ml of fresh peripheral blood yielded the PBMCs. Investigators amplified TCR beta CDR3 regions from RNA transcripts. Second-round multiplex PCR came after first-round RT-PCR with HTBI primers. MiXCR, applied by TCRdb to the multiplex PCR reads, yields one record per CDR3 protein. The sample has under 250,000 distinct CDR3 sequences; about 32% are singletons. Input material: peripheral blood. The TCR comes from a man in his fifties with Graves' ophthalmopathy.

CDR3 sequence reads: CAWSVQEARQYF. DNA for the CDR3: TGTGCCTGGAGTGTACAAGAGGCGCGTCAGTACTTC. The V and J genes are TRBV30 and TRBJ2-7; D not resolved. Between the trimmed V and J ends, which lost 0 bases and 10 bases, there was a span of 13 bases. Germline values: CDR1 GTSNPN, CDR2 SVGIG (reference sequence). The CDR3 runs 12 residues.